The clone carrying this T cell receptor (beta chain) was recorded once. This record belongs to a study of T cell responses to AZD1222 COVID-19 vaccine. The table came from immunoSEQ multiplex PCR; TCRdb's copy has only in-frame clones and leaves some out. This table holds 150,000 to 200,000 clones, around 89% found once. The CDR3 is made up of 15 amino acids. J gave up 3 bases and V 5 bases, and 7 bases lay outside the gene matches. From germline, CDR1 is MNHEY and CDR2 SVGEGT. The rearrangement joins TRBV6-2 or TRBV6-3 to TRBJ1-2; TRBD1 matches 9 bases. The sample here was peripheral blood, taken on day 0 of AZD1222 vaccination. This receptor was identified in an adult in good health. The CDR3 DNA reads TGTGCCAGCAGTCCCTCCAGGACAGGGGACTATGGCTACACCTTC. Translation: CASSPSRTGDYGYTF.